This T cell receptor beta chain is from a study of cytotoxic CD8 clonotypes in ibrutinib-treated CLL. Libraries were prepared by immunoSEQ multiplex PCR; TCRdb keeps only in-frame clonotypes and omits some of them. The table lists some 200,000 clones, roughly 73% of them singletons. This clone has only a few counts. Antigen: not known. CDR1 and CDR2 from the germline V gene are KGHSH and LQKENI. There are 15 residues in the CDR3. With 6 bases clipped from V and 3 bases from J, the junction kept 8 bases outside the gene matches. Study-wide results and caveats: Investigators sampled sustained-remission and progressing patients at differing times.

The chain has TRBV18 and TRBJ2-5; 9 bases match TRBD2. Here the sequenced sample was PBMCs, taken after 12 months of ibrutinib treatment. The receptor comes from a human donor with chronic lymphocytic leukemia. CDR3 nucleotides: TGTGCCAGCTCCGGCGGGGGGGTAGGAGAAGAGACCCAGTACTTC. As protein: CASSGGGVGEETQYF.